This T cell receptor beta chain originates from a study of CD8 T cells in Susac syndrome (dated by TCRdb to about 2019). Some background on the complete study: Repertoire sequencing was used to test whether CD8+ T cell activation and differentiation in Susac syndrome was antigen driven. Clonality of the CD8+ T cell repertoire was compared between around eleven healthy donors, about 14 Susac syndrome patients and 15 multiple sclerosis patients. On the study overall, not on this receptor specifically: The study acknowledged that relatively few individuals were included in the TCR sequencing and HLA analysis.

Concerning this clonotype itself: What antigen it recognizes has not been identified. Per-nucleotide qualities are absent, and no much larger clonotype sits a single base away.

RNA was extracted with the RNeasy kit and 0.5 to 1 ug was reverse transcribed using random hexamers. TCR beta CDR3 regions were amplified with the immunoSEQ multiplex PCR assay covering 54 Vbeta and 13 Jbeta segments. PCR amplification bias was corrected by using a synthetic template baseline for primer optimization and computational correction. Under the source paper's analysis protocol: Reads were annotated to V, D and J genes according to IMGT and were analyzed with immunoSEQ Analyzer, with only productive sequences retained. To calculate clonality, Shannon entropy was normalized by log2 of the number of productive unique sequences and then subtracted from one. For each patient and control, public and private clones were evaluated among the 100 most prevalent clones. A clone was defined as Susac-specific if it was absent from the healthy and MS cohorts, from about a thousand published viral clones and from other ImmuneACCESS disease sequences. The raw public data were reprocessed by TCRdb itself: fastp quality trimming at Q25, MiXCR clonotype calling, in-frame beta chains only. Identical CDR3 proteins give one entry, which carries the most common genes and DNA. The V and J calls here are based on TCRdb, not the publication. For this sample the table gives under 200,000 distinct CDR3 sequences, of which approximately 96% were detected only once. The ten top clones hold around 0.15% of the sample.

For CDR1 and CDR2, the germline V gene lists SGDLS and YYNGEE. The germline V end is reduced by 4 bases and the J end by 1 base; junction bases left unmatched: 6. The CDR3 starts with the cysteine, ends with the phenylalanine, and has 15 residues. Only CDR3 DNA is held: 45 bases, read in frame from base 1. Peripheral blood CD8+ and CD4+ T cells from healthy donors, Susac syndrome patients and multiple sclerosis patients were profiled using high-throughput TCR beta sequencing. The multiple sclerosis controls were treatment-naive patients whose relapsing-remitting disease, either stable or active, fulfilled the revised McDonald criteria. Bulk CD8+ and CD4+ T cells were purified by magnetic negative isolation, whereas CD8+ TEMRA cells were enriched by FACS. Blood was collected in EDTA tubes and processed within 24 hours, with PBMCs isolated through density gradient centrifugation. PBMCs destined for TCR sequencing were cryopreserved in liquid nitrogen and later thawed in a 37 °C water bath. The sorted or isolated CD4+, CD8+ and CD8+ TEMRA cells reached a purity of at least 90%.

The origin of this receptor is a human donor with multiple sclerosis. This chain joins TRBV9 to TRBJ2-5, and 8 junctional nucleotides match TRBD1. Sequencing was done on a sample of CD8+ T cells from PBMCs. The DNA sequence follows: TGTGCCAGCAGCCGATCACAGGGGGTCCAAGAGACCCAGTACTTC. The encoded protein is CASSRSQGVQETQYF.